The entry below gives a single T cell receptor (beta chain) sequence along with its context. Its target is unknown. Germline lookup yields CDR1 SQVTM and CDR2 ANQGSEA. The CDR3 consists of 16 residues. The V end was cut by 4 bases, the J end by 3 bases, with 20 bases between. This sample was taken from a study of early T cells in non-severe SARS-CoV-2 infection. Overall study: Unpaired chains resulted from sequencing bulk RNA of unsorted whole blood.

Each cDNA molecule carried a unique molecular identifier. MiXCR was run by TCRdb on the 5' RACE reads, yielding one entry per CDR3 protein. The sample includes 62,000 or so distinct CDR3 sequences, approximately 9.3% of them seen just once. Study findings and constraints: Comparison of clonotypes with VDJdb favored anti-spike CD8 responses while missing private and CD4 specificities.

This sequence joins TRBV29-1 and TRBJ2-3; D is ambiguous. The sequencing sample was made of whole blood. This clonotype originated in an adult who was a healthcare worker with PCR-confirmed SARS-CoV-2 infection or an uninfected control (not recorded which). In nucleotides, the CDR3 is TGCAGCGTTGGGCAAGGAGCCTCTCCTGCAACAGATACGCAGTATTTT. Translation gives CSVGQGASPATDTQYF.